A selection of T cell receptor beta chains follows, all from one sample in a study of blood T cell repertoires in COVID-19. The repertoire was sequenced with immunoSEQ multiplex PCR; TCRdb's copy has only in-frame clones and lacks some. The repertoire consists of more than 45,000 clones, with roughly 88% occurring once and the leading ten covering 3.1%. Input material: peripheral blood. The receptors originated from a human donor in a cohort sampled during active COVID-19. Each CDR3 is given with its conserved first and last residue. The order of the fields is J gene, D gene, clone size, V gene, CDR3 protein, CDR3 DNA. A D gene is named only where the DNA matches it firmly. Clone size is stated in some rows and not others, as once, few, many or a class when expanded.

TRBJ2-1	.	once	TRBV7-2	CASSLGGMGLNYNEQFF	TGTGCCAGCAGCTTAGGTGGGATGGGACTCAACTACAATGAGCAGTTCTTC
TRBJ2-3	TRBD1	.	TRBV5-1	CASRVPGQGYTDTQYF	TGCGCCAGCCGCGTCCCGGGACAGGGGTACACAGATACGCAGTATTTT
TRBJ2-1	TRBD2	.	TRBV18	CASSPPGRGSYNEQFF	TGTGCCAGCTCACCCCCTGGGAGGGGCTCCTACAATGAGCAGTTCTTC
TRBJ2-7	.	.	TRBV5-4	CASSFQRSSYEQYF	TGTGCCAGCAGCTTTCAGCGGTCCTCCTACGAGCAGTACTTC
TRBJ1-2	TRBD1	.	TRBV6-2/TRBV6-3	CASSPTGEGYTF	TGTGCCAGCAGCCCTACAGGGGAAGGCTACACCTTC
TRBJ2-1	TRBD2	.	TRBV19	CASRFFSAGGYEQFF	TGTGCCAGTAGGTTCTTCTCCGCGGGAGGGTATGAGCAGTTCTTC
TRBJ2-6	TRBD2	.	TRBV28	CASRSLGGGRALVGANVLTF	TGTGCCAGCAGGTCCCTTGGGGGCGGGAGGGCCCTTGTTGGGGCCAACGTCCTGACTTTC
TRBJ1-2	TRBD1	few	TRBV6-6	CASRQGDYGYTF	TGTGCCAGCAGACAGGGGGACTATGGCTACACCTTC
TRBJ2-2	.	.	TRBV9	CASSRQANTGELFF	TGTGCCAGCAGCCGACAGGCGAACACCGGGGAGCTGTTTTTT
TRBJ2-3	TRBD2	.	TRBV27	CASRTSGRRTDTQYF	TGTGCCAGCCGAACTAGCGGGAGACGCACAGATACGCAGTATTTT
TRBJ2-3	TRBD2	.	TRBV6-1	CASSEAQPGTSEHTDTQYF	TGTGCCAGCAGTGAAGCCCAACCCGGGACTAGCGAGCACACAGATACGCAGTATTTT
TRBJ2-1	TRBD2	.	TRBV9	CASSVGKLAGGPSYNEQFF	TGTGCCAGCAGCGTAGGTAAACTAGCGGGAGGGCCCTCCTACAATGAGCAGTTCTTC
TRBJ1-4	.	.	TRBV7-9	CASSLLAGATNEKLFF	TGTGCCAGCAGCCTCCTCGCGGGCGCAACTAATGAAAAACTGTTTTTT
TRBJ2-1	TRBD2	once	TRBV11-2	CASSFWTSGAWDEQFF	TGTGCCAGCAGCTTTTGGACTAGCGGGGCCTGGGATGAGCAGTTCTTC
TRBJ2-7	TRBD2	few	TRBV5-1	CASSPPASGPYEQYF	TGCGCCAGCAGCCCGCCAGCTAGCGGCCCCTACGAGCAGTACTTC
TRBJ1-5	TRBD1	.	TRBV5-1	CASSLDGQGQQPQHF	TGCGCCAGCAGCTTGGACGGACAGGGACAACAGCCCCAGCATTTT
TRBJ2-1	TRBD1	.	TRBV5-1	CASSQNGQGHYNEQFF	TGCGCCAGCAGCCAAAACGGACAGGGTCACTACAATGAGCAGTTCTTC
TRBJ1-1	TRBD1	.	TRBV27	CASSFAQGGTEAFF	TGTGCCAGCAGTTTTGCTCAGGGGGGCACTGAAGCTTTCTTT
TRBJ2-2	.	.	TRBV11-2	CASSLATGELFF	TGTGCCAGCAGCTTAGCTACCGGGGAGCTGTTTTTT
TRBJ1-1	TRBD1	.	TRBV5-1	CASSFQGAGTNTEAFF	TGCGCCAGCAGCTTTCAGGGGGCAGGGACGAACACTGAAGCTTTCTTT
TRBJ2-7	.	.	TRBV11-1	CASSWGHTAEQYF	TGTGCCAGCAGCTGGGGACATACCGCCGAGCAGTACTTC
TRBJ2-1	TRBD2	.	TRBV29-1	CSVAAGTRGGNEQFF	TGCAGCGTTGCCGCCGGGACTAGGGGGGGGAATGAGCAGTTCTTC
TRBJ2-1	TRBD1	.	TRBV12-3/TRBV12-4	CASRRDSHNEQFF	TGTGCCAGCAGACGGGACAGCCACAATGAGCAGTTCTTC
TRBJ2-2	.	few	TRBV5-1	CASSWGDTGELFF	TGCGCCAGCAGCTGGGGGGACACCGGGGAGCTGTTTTTT
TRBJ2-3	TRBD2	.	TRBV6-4	CASSDRGGTDTQYF	TGTGCCAGCAGTGACCGGGGGGGCACAGATACGCAGTATTTT
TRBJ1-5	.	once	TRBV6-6	CASSTVSNQPQHF	TGTGCCAGCAGTACAGTAAGCAATCAGCCCCAGCATTTT
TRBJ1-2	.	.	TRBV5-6	CASSLASGYTF	TGTGCCAGCAGCTTGGCCTCTGGCTACACCTTC
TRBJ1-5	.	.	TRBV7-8	CASSLQGGSQPQHF	TGTGCCAGCAGCTTACAAGGGGGTAGTCAGCCCCAGCATTTT
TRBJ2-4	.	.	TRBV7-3	CASSLGAGNIQYF	TGTGCCAGCAGCTTGGGAGCGGGAAACATTCAGTACTTC
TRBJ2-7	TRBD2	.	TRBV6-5	CASSYSPGGVNEQYF	TGTGCCAGCAGTTACTCGCCGGGAGGTGTGAACGAGCAGTACTTC
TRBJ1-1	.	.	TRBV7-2	CASSLDQVRMGTEAFF	TGTGCCAGCAGCTTAGATCAGGTCAGAATGGGCACTGAAGCTTTCTTT
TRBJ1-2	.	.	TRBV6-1	CASSEARGGGGNYGYTF	TGTGCCAGCAGTGAAGCGCGGGGGGGCGGAGGCAACTATGGCTACACCTTC
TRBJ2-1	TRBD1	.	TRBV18	CASSPDRGPYNEQFF	TGTGCCAGCTCCCCGGACAGGGGCCCCTACAATGAGCAGTTCTTC